The 17 T cell receptor beta chains below come from one sample, sequenced in a study of T cell changes during pregnancy in multiple sclerosis. Only in-frame clones appear in the TCRdb table, and some are missing; sequencing was by immunoSEQ multiplex PCR. The table shows more than 80,000 clones, with nearly 95% occurring only once. The sample in question was peripheral blood, obtained in the second trimester of pregnancy. The receptors come from a female donor with multiple sclerosis, enrolled in a pregnancy study.

V and J are TRBV5-1 and TRBJ1-1, with TRBD1 matching 9 bases. Germline assignment: CDR1 SGHRS and CDR2 YFSETQ. The CDR3 runs 15 residues. Trimming took 4 bases from V and 3 from J; bases not matched to a gene: 7. CDR3 amino acids: CASSQDRGRYTEAFF. The CDR3 region has the DNA TGCGCCAGCAGCCAGGACAGGGGAAGGTACACTGAAGCTTTCTTT.

This chain uses TRBV5-4 with TRBJ2-1; 16 bases are shared with TRBD2. The CDR3 runs to 18 residues. Germline V gene sequence: CDR1 SGHNT, CDR2 YYREEE (reference sequence). J was trimmed by 0 bases and V by 4 bases; bases with no gene match: 4. As DNA, the CDR3 is TGTGCCAGCAGCCCAGGGACTAGCGGGAGGGCCTCCTACAATGAGCAGTTCTTC. It yields the protein CASSPGTSGRASYNEQFF.

The chain employs TRBV7-2 and TRBJ2-7, with 10 bases fitting TRBD1. Looked up from germline, CDR1 is SGHTA and CDR2 is FQGNSA. Trimming cost V 3 bases and J 2 bases; bases outside gene matches: 7. This CDR3 comprises 16 residues. The CDR3 sequence is CASSLDTGTGAYEQYF. The CDR3 region has the DNA TGTGCCAGCAGCTTGGACACCGGGACAGGGGCCTACGAGCAGTACTTC.

V gene TRBV9 combines with J gene TRBJ2-1; a possible D gene is TRBD2 (6 bases). V was trimmed by 4 bases and J by 7 bases, leaving 12 bases between them. This CDR3 spans 13 amino acids. Germline CDR1 is SGDLS and CDR2 is YYNGEE. Written as DNA, the CDR3 is TGTGCCAGCAGCAGGACTACGGGTAATGAGCAGTTCTTC. It translates to CASSRTTGNEQFF.

Worth noting for this clone: Other nucleotide sequences in the sample specify the same CDR3. J is TRBJ1-5 and V is TRBV19; 7 positions agree with TRBD1. Germline CDR1 LNHDA, CDR2 SQIVND (reference sequence). The CDR3 extends over 14 amino acids. Trimming took 5 bases from V and 2 from J; bases not matched to a gene: 3. The CDR3 here is CASSPQGGNQPQHF. CDR3 in DNA: TGTGCCAGTAGTCCTCAGGGGGGCAATCAGCCCCAGCATTTT.

The chain recombines TRBV9 with TRBJ2-7; 7 positions agree with TRBD2. The CDR3 is 15 amino acids. J was trimmed by 2 bases and V by 1 base; bases with no gene match: 6. The germline gives CDR1 SGDLS, CDR2 YYNGEE. DNA for the CDR3: TGTGCCAGCAGCGTATCAGTCGGACTAGCCTACGAGCAGTACTTC. It specifies CASSVSVGLAYEQYF.

This chain uses TRBV7-9 with TRBJ2-3, with a weak D call TRBD2 (5 bases). CDR1 is SEHNR, CDR2 FQNEAQ, per germline (reference sequence). The V end lost 6 bases, the J end lost 0 bases, and 13 bases lay between the germline ends. The CDR3 totals 15 residues. CDR3 sequence (DNA): TGTGCCAGCAGACACCGAGGGTCCAGCACAGATACGCAGTATTTT. This translates into CASRHRGSSTDTQYF.

This chain joins TRBV28 and TRBJ1-2, with TRBD1 matching over 12 bases. Germline values: CDR1 MDHEN, CDR2 SYDVKM. V trimming: 2 bases; J trimming: 0 bases; junction bases outside the gene matches: 7. The CDR3 sequence is 18 residues long. The CDR3 DNA is TGTGCCAGCAGTTTAGGGACAGGGGGCTTTCGAGCTAACTATGGCTACACCTTC. As protein: CASSLGTGGFRANYGYTF.

This chain uses TRBV18 with TRBJ1-4, with 10 bases that match TRBD1. The ends lost 5 bases at V and 10 bases at J; junction bases unmatched: 10. This CDR3 comprises 15 residues. Germline-derived CDR1 and CDR2 are KGHSH and LQKENI. Here the CDR3 reads CASSAQTGGGGKLFF. The CDR3 DNA is TGTGCCAGCTCAGCCCAGACAGGGGGCGGTGGAAAACTGTTTTTT.

The chain links TRBV30 to TRBJ1-2, with 12 bases fitting TRBD1. Germline lookup yields CDR1 GTSNPN and CDR2 SVGIG (reference sequence). V shed 7 bases and J 4 bases; nucleotides not matched to a gene: 10. There are 15 residues in the CDR3. CDR3 coding DNA: TGTGCCTACCGGGACAGGGGGCTCATGGGCTATGGCTACACCTTC. This encodes CAYRDRGLMGYGYTF.

The chain links TRBV15 to TRBJ2-7; a possible D gene is TRBD1 (6 bases). Trimming shortened V by 6 bases and J by 2 bases, and 20 bases separated the two germline ends. Germline CDR1 reads LNHNV; CDR2 reads YYDKDF (reference sequence). This CDR3 spans 16 amino acids. The CDR3 region is CATSPTPSQGAYEQYF. The CDR3 DNA is TGTGCCACCAGTCCAACTCCCTCACAGGGAGCCTACGAGCAGTACTTC.

The chain carries TRBV4-3 and TRBJ2-1; D is perhaps TRBD1 (5 bases). Per the germline V gene, CDR1 is LGHNA and CDR2 is YSLEER. CDR3 length equals 17 residues. Trimming removed 0 bases at V and 6 bases at J, with 18 bases between. The CDR3 loop is CASSQDLGLRASNEQFF. In DNA, the CDR3 is TGCGCCAGCAGCCAAGATCTGGGGCTCCGAGCGAGCAATGAGCAGTTCTTC.

This clone was counted a single time. The germline gene is not matched at one end of the junction; a read error may be the cause. The chain joins TRBV4-1 to TRBJ2-3; 14 nucleotides align to TRBD2. The CDR3 has 14 amino acids. Germline loops: CDR1 MGHRA, CDR2 YSYEKL. The CDR3 nucleotides are TGCGCCAGCAGCCAAGGACTAGCGGGGGGGAGCGAAGATTTT. This encodes CASSQGLAGGSEDF.

The chain couples TRBV28 to TRBJ1-1; D unclear. The CDR3 covers 12 residues. Trimming stripped 3 bases from V and 5 bases from J, with 7 bases between. The germline CDR1 and CDR2 sequences are MDHEN and SYDVKM. The DNA of the CDR3 is TGTGCCAGCAGTTTTCTCAGGACTGAAGCTTTCTTT. It is translated as CASSFLRTEAFF.

This chain links TRBV29-1 with TRBJ2-3; D is ambiguous. Trimming removed 5 bases at V and 2 bases at J, with 5 bases between. The CDR3 spans 11 residues. Germline values: CDR1 SQVTM, CDR2 ANQGSEA. CDR3 nucleotide sequence: TGCAGCGTTACCTACACAGATACGCAGTATTTT. Its translation: CSVTYTDTQYF.

The chain has TRBV5-6 and TRBJ1-1; TRBD1 is a possible D gene (5 bases). This CDR3 contains 12 residues. Germline-derived CDR1 and CDR2 are SGHDT and YYEEEE. V shed 3 bases and J shed 3 bases, with 6 bases lying between them. Written as DNA, the CDR3 is TGTGCCAGCAGCTGGGGGGACACTGAAGCTTTCTTT. Its protein is CASSWGDTEAFF.

The V gene is TRBV11-2, the J gene TRBJ2-5, with 13 nucleotides matching TRBD2. With 5 bases clipped from V and 5 bases from J, the junction kept 11 bases outside the gene matches. The CDR3 is made up of 17 amino acids. Germline V gene sequence: CDR1 SGHAT, CDR2 FQNNGV. The CDR3 region is CASSTRTSGSILETQYF. The CDR3 nucleotides read TGTGCCAGCAGCACCCGGACTAGCGGGAGTATTTTGGAGACCCAGTACTTC. The whole variable domain, filled in from reference TRBV11-2 and TRBJ2-5, reads EAGVAQSPRYKIIEKRQSVAFWCNPISGHATLYWYQQILGQGPKLLIQFQNNGVVDDSQLPKDRFSAERLKGVDSTLKIQPAKLEDSAVYLCASSTRTSGSILETQYFGPGTRLLVL.